Each of the 9 T cell receptor delta chains below was sequenced from the same sample in a study of gamma-delta T cells after stem cell transplantation. TCRdb re-called the RT-PCR reads through CATT. The repertoire has about 1,300 delta-chain clones, 3% to 4% of them found once; the top ten carry around 12%. The sample consisted of gamma-delta T cells. The receptors here all came from a human donor. It is not recorded whose cells these are; they may come from a transplant donor.

This clone is termed medium-sized. The V call is TRAV29/DV5, the J call TRDJ1, with 7 bases matching TRDD3. The CDR3 totals 18 residues. Germline trimming cut 3 bases from V and 0 bases from J; bases unmatched to any gene: 17. The germline V gene encodes CDR1 NSMFDY and CDR2 ISSIKDK. The DNA for the CDR3 is TGTGCAGCAACCTCCCTCCCTGACTGGGGAACGTACACCGATAAACTCATCTTT. This translates into CAATSLPDWGTYTDKLIF.

This clone has more than one count but fewer than ten. This clone may be a read error of a much larger clone one base away. V is TRDV2 and J is TRDJ3, with D maybe TRDD3 (5 bases). V shed 3 bases and J shed 0 bases, with 17 bases lying between them. CDR1 and CDR2 from the germline V gene are GEAIGNYY and EKD. This CDR3 has 19 amino acids. DNA for the CDR3: TGTGCCTGTGACGCCGGTACTGGAGGAATCTCCTGGGACACCCGACAGATGTTTTTC. It yields the protein CACDAGTGGISWDTRQMFF.

This clone was seen only a few times. With a much larger clone just one base away, this may be a read error. Distinct nucleotide sequences in the sample also encode this CDR3. This chain joins TRDV2 and TRDJ1; D call uncertain. Germline loops: CDR1 GEAIGNYY, CDR2 EKD. The CDR3 spans 15 residues. The V gene lost 1 base and the J gene lost 11 bases, with 22 bases spanning the gap. The CDR3 spells CACDTVTAPNEKLIF. The CDR3 bases are TGTGCCTGTGACACGGTAACGGCCCCCAATGAAAAGCTCATCTTT.

Concerning this clone: This may come from a read error, since a much larger clone is one base off. The gene calls are TRDV2 and TRDJ1; 10 positions agree with TRDD3. Germline CDR1 GEAIGNYY, CDR2 EKD. The CDR3 runs 15 residues. V shed 4 bases and J 6 bases; nucleotides not matched to a gene: 10. The DNA of the CDR3 is TGTGCCTGTGATAACCTGGGGGATAAGGCCAATAAACTCATCTTT. Translated: CACDNLGDKANKLIF.

Judged by abundance, this clone is large. The chain is built from TRDV2 and TRDJ1; TRDD3 agrees at 8 bases. The V and J ends lost 6 bases and 1 base, in that order; junction bases with no gene match: 15. Germline V gene sequence: CDR1 GEAIGNYY, CDR2 EKD. This CDR3 comprises 17 residues. CDR3 residues: CACFLVLGAGSTDKLIF. DNA of the CDR3: TGTGCCTGTTTCCTCGTACTGGGGGCTGGTTCCACCGATAAACTCATCTTT.

This clone is classed as medium-sized. This chain connects TRDV1 to TRDJ1; the D gene is possibly TRDD3 (6 bases). Germline-derived CDR1 and CDR2 are TSWWSYY and QGS. V was clipped by 3 bases and J by 0 bases, with 26 bases between them. This CDR3 spans 20 amino acids. DNA of the CDR3: TGTGCTCTTGGGGACACGTCCAGTGGGGGCCACAGAGGCCACACCGATAAACTCATCTTT. Translated, it gives CALGDTSSGGHRGHTDKLIF.

In its sample, this clone was seen a few times. A much larger clone lies one base from this, so it may be a read error. The CDR3 protein is CACDPVPRDVLFSGKPIF. The CDR3 region has the DNA TGTGCCTGTGACCCGGTTCCGCGGGACGTCCTTTTTTCCGGTAAACCCATCTTT. This chain uses TRDV2 with TRDJ1; D remains ambiguous. Looked up from germline, CDR1 is GEAIGNYY and CDR2 is EKD. The CDR3 has 18 amino acids.

By proportion, this clone is medium-sized. The V call is TRDV1, the J call TRDJ1; D remains unclear. V gave up 1 base and J gave up 4 bases, with 16 bases separating them. From germline, CDR1 is TSWWSYY and CDR2 QGS. The CDR3 consists of 16 residues. DNA of the CDR3: TGTGCTCTTGGGGAACCCTTTGAGGCTGGCCTCGATAAACTCATCTTT. Its protein product is CALGEPFEAGLDKLIF.

This clone was found a few times. A much larger clone lies one base from this, so it may be a read error. This chain links TRDV2 with TRDJ3, with D perhaps matching TRDD3 (6 bases). The CDR3 sequence is 18 residues long. The V gene lost 1 base and the J gene lost 2 bases, with 14 bases spanning the gap. Germline lookup yields CDR1 GEAIGNYY and CDR2 EKD. CDR3 sequence: CACDTAGETPWDTRQMFF. Here the CDR3 DNA reads TGTGCCTGTGACACAGCTGGGGAGACCCCCTGGGACACCCGACAGATGTTTTTC.